This T cell receptor beta chain was captured by sequencing in a study of CD8+ T cells in alopecia areata. Study outcomes and limitations: Tofacitinib produced a significant decrease in scalp clonality and in expanded CD8+ clones among the top 100. An increase in clonality over normal scalp was evident in lesional scalp, especially alopecia totalis/universalis.

Noted treatment: oral pan-JAK inhibitor, 5-10 mg twice daily. The study team obtained lesional scalp punch biopsies and peripheral blood from alopecia areata patients. Trimming shortened V by 0 bases and J by 1 base, and 6 bases separated the two germline ends. The CDR3 runs to 14 residues. Germline assignment: CDR1 MGHRA and CDR2 YSYEKL. Following extraction, RNA underwent reverse transcription to cDNA, which served as the sequencing template. Clones were read by immunoSEQ multiplex PCR, and TCRdb kept only the in-frame ones, dropping some. The data contain around 190,000 clones, less than 65% of them seen just once; the ten biggest clones take up approximately 0.97%. This clone was picked up a small number of times. Its antigen remains unidentified.

The sample was CD4+ T cells sorted from blood, taken at week 24, from a patient treated with tofacitinib. V gene TRBV4-1 combines with J gene TRBJ1-1; D remains ambiguous. This clonotype originated in a human donor with alopecia areata. The CDR3 loop is CASSQDIRNTEAFF. The CDR3 DNA reads TGCGCCAGCAGCCAAGATATCAGGAACACTGAAGCTTTCTTT.